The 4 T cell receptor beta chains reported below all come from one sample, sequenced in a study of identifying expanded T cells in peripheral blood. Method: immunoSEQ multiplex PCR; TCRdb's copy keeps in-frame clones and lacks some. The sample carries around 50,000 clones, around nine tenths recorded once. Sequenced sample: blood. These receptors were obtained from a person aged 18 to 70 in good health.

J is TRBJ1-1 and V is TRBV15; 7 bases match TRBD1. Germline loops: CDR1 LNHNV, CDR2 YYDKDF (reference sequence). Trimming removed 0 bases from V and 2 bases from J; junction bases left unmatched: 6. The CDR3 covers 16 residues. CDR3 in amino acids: CATSRETGDRNTEAFF. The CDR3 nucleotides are TGTGCCACCAGCAGAGAAACGGGGGACAGAAACACTGAAGCTTTCTTT.

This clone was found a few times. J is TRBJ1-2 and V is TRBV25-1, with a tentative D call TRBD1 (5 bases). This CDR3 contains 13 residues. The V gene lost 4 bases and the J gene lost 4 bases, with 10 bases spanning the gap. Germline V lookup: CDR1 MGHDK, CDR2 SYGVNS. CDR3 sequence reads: CASSAGGVYGYTF. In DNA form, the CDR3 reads TGTGCCAGCAGTGCCGGGGGGGTCTATGGCTACACCTTC.

The CDR3 protein is CASSLGQANTEAFF. DNA of the CDR3: TGTGCCAGCAGCTTGGGACAGGCGAACACTGAAGCTTTCTTT. The rearrangement uses TRBV5-5 and TRBJ1-1, with D tentatively TRBD1 (6 bases). Germline-derived CDR1 and CDR2 are SGHKS and YYEKEE (reference sequence). V was trimmed by 0 bases and J by 1 base, leaving 7 bases between them. The CDR3 consists of 14 residues.

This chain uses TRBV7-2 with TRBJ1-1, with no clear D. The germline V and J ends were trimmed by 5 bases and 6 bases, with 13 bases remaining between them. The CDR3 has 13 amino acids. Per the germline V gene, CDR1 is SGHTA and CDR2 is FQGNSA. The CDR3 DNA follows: TGTGCCAGCAGCCGTGCAGGCACAGCTGAAGCTTTCTTT. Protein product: CASSRAGTAEAFF.